This T cell receptor (beta chain) is drawn from a study of T cell changes during pregnancy in multiple sclerosis. The germline gives CDR1 SEHNR, CDR2 FQNEAQ (reference sequence). V trimming: 5 bases; J trimming: 8 bases; junction bases outside the gene matches: 10. The length of the CDR3 is 15 residues. Sequencing used immunoSEQ multiplex PCR; TCRdb keeps in-frame clones, though not all of them. The sample shows roughly 32,000 clones, 80% to 90% of them seen only once. J is TRBJ2-1 and V is TRBV7-9; TRBD1 matches 9 bases. The receptor was derived from a female donor with multiple sclerosis, enrolled in a pregnancy study. The sample in question was CD8+ T cells from peripheral blood mononuclear cells, obtained in the third trimester of pregnancy. CDR3: CASSHRDRESDEQFF. The CDR3 nucleotides read TGTGCCAGCAGCCACCGGGACAGGGAGAGCGATGAGCAGTTCTTC.